This TCR beta chain emerged from a study of blood T cell repertoires in COVID-19. Overall study context: From the United States, Italy and Spain came samples of acute and convalescent COVID-19.

The germline V gene has CDR1 MNHEY and CDR2 SVGAGI. The CDR3 length is 15 residues. V lost 2 bases to trimming and J lost 4 bases; unmatched junction nucleotides: 7. Profiling relied on immunoSEQ multiplex PCR, and the TCRdb table lists in-frame clones only, not all of them. The table has 200,000 to 250,000 clones, about 88% seen once. The specimen sequenced was peripheral blood. The V and J genes are TRBV6-5 and TRBJ1-2; 7 bases are shared with TRBD1. The sequence derives from a woman between 50 and 59 years old with COVID-19, enrolled during active disease. The CDR3 reads CASSYDHYRGYGYTF. CDR3 DNA sequence: TGTGCCAGCAGTTACGATCATTACAGGGGCTATGGCTACACCTTC.